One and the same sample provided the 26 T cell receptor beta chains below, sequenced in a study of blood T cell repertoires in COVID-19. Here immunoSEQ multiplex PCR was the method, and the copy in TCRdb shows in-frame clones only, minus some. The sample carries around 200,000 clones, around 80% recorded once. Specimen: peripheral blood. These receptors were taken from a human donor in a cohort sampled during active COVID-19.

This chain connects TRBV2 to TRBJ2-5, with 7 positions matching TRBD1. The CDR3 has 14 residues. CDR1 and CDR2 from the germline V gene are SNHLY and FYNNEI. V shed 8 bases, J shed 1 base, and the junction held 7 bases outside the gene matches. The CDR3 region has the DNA TGTGCCAGCCTAGGGGGCACAACCCAAGAGACCCAGTACTTC. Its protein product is CASLGGTTQETQYF.

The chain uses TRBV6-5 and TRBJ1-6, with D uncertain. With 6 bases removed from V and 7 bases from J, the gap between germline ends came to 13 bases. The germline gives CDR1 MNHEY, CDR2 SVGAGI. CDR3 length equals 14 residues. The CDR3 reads CASRVPGLNSPLHF. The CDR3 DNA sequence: TGTGCCAGCAGAGTCCCAGGACTAAATTCACCCCTCCACTTT.

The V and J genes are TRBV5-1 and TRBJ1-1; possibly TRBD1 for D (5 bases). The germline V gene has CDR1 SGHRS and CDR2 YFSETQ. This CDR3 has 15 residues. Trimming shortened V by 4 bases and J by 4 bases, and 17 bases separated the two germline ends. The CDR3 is CASSPEGYGGTEAFF. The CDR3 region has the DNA TGCGCCAGCAGCCCGGAGGGTTACGGGGGCACTGAAGCTTTCTTT.

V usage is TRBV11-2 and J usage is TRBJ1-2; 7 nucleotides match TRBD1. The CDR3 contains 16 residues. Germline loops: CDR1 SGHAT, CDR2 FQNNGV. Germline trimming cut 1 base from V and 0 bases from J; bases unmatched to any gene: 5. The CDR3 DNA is TGTGCCAGCAGCTTAGCAGGGGGACTGACTAACTATGGCTACACCTTC. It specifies CASSLAGGLTNYGYTF.

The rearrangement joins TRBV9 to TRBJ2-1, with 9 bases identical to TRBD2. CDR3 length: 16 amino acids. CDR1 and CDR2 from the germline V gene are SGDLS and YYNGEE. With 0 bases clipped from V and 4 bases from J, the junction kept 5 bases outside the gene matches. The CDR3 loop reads CASSVVGSGGYNEQFF. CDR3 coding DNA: TGTGCCAGCAGCGTAGTCGGTAGCGGGGGTTACAATGAGCAGTTCTTC. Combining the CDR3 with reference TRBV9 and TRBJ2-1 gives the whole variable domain DSGVTQTPKHLITATGQRVTLRCSPRSGDLSVYWYQQSLDQGLQFLIQYYNGEERAKGNILERFSAQQFPDLHSELNLSSLELGDSALYFCASSVVGSGGYNEQFFGPGTRLTVL.

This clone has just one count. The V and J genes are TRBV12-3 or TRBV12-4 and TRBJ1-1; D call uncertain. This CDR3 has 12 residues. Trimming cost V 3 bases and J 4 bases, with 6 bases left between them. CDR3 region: CASSFVRTEAFF. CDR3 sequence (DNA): TGTGCCAGCAGTTTCGTCCGCACTGAAGCTTTCTTT.

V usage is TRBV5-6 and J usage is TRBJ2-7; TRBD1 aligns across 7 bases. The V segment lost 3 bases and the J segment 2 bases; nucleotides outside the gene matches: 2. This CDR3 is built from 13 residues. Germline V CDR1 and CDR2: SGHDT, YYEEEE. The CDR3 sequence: CASSSTGAYEQYF. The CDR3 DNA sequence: TGTGCCAGCAGCTCCACAGGGGCCTACGAGCAGTACTTC.

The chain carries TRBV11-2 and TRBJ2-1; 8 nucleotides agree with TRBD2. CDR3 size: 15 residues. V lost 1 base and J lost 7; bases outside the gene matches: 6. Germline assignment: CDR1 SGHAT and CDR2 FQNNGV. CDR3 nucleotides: TGTGCCAGCAGCTTAGTGCGGGGGGCTCGAAATGAGCAGTTCTTC. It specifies CASSLVRGARNEQFF.

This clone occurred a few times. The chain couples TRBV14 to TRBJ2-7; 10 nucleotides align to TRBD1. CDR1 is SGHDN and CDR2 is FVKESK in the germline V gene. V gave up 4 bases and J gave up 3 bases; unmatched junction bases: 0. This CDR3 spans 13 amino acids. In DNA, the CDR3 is TGTGCCAGCAGCCGGACAGGGGGCTACGAGCAGTACTTC. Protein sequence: CASSRTGGYEQYF.

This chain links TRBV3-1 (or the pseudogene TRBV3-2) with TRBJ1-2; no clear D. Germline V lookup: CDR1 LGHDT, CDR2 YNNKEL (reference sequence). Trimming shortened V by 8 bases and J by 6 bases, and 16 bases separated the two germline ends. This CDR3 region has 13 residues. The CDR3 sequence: CASATGVGDGYTF. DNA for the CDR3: TGTGCCAGCGCCACCGGGGTTGGAGATGGCTACACCTTC.

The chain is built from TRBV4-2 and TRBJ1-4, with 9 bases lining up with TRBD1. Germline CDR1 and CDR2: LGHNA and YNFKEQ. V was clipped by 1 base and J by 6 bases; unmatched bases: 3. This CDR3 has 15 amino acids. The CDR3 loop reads CASSQVDRGYEKLFF. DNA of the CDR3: TGTGCCAGCAGCCAAGTCGACAGGGGGTATGAAAAACTGTTTTTT.

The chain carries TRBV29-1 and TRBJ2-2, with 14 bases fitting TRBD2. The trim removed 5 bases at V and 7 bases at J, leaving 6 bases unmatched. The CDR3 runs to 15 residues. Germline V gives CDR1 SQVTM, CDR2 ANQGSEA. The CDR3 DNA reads TGCAGCGTTTCGGGACTAGCGGGGGAGGACGGGGAGCTGTTTTTT. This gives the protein CSVSGLAGEDGELFF.

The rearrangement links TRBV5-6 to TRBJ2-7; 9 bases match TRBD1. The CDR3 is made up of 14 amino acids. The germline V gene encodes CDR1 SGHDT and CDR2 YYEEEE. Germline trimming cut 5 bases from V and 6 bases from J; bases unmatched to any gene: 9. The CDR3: CASRAWTGVIEQYF. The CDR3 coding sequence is TGTGCCAGCAGAGCCTGGACAGGGGTTATCGAGCAGTACTTC. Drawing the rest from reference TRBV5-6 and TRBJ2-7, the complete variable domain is DAGVTQSPTHLIKTRGQQVTLRCSPKSGHDTVSWYQQALGQGPQFIFQYYEEEERQRGNFPDRFSGHQFPNYSSELNVNALLLGDSALYLCASRAWTGVIEQYFGPGTRLTVT.

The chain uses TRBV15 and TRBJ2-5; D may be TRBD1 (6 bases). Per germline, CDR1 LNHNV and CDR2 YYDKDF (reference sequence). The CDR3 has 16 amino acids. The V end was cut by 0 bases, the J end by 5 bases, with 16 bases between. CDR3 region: CATSRDRGKGRETQYF. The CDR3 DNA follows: TGTGCCACCAGCAGAGATAGGGGGAAGGGGCGGGAGACCCAGTACTTC.

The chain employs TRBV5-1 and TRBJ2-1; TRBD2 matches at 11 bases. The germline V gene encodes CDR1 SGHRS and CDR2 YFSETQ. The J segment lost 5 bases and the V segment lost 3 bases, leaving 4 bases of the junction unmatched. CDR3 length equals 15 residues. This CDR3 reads CASSWGTSGNNEQFF. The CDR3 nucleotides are TGCGCCAGCAGCTGGGGGACTAGCGGAAACAATGAGCAGTTCTTC.

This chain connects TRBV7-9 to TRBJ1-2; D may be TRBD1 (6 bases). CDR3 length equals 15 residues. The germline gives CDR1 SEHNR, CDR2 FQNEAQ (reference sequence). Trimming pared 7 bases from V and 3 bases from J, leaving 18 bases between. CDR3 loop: CASTPLGRGDYGYTF. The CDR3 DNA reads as TGTGCCAGCACCCCTCTCGGCAGGGGAGACTATGGCTACACCTTC.

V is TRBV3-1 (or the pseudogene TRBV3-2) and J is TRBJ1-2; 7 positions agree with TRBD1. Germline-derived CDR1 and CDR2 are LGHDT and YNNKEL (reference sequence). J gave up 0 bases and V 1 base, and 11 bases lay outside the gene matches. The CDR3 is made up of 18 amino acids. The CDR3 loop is CASSQVSSWDSPNYGYTF. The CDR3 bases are TGTGCCAGCAGCCAAGTATCTAGCTGGGACAGCCCTAACTATGGCTACACCTTC.

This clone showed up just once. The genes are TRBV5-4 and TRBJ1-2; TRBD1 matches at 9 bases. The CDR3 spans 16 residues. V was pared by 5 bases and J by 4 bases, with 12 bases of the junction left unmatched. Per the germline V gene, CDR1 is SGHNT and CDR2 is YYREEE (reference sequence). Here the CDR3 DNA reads TGTGCCAGCAGGGCCGCGGGGGACAGGGAACTCTATGGCTACACCTTC. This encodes CASRAAGDRELYGYTF.

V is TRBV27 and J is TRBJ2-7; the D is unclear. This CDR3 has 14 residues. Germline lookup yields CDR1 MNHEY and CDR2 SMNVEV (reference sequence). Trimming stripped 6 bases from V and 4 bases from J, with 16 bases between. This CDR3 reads CASSPRGTEYEQYF. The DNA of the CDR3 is TGTGCCAGCAGCCCCCGCGGTACCGAATACGAGCAGTACTTC.

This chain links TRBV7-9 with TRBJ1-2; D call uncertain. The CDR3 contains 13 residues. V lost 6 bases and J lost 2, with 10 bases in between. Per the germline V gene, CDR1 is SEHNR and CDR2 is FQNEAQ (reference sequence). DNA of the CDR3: TGTGCCAGCAGTTCCGACACCAACTATGGCTACACCTTC. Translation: CASSSDTNYGYTF.

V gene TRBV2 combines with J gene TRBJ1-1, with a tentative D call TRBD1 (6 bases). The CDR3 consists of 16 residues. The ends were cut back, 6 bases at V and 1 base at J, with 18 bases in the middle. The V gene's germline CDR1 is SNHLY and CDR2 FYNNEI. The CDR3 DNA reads TGTGCCAGCAGCGAGCAGGGTTTAGGGGGGAACACTGAAGCTTTCTTT. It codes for CASSEQGLGGNTEAFF.

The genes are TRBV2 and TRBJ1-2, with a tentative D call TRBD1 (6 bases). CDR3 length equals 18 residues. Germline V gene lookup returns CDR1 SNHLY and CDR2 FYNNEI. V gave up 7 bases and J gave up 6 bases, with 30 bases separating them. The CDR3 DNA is TGTGCCAGCAAGGGGCCCGAAATAGCGGGGGCCGACCGGGATGGCTACACCTTC. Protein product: CASKGPEIAGADRDGYTF. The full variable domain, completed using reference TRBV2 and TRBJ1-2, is EPEVTQTPSHQVTQMGQEVILRCVPISNHLYFYWYRQILGQKVEFLVSFYNNEISEKSEIFDDQFSVERPDGSNFTLKIRSTKLEDSAMYFCASKGPEIAGADRDGYTFGSGTRLTVV.

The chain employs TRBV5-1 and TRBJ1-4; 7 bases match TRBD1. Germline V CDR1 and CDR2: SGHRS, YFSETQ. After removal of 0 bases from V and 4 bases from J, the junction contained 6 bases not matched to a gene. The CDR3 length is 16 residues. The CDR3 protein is CASSLVAGQDNEKLFF. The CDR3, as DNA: TGCGCCAGCAGCTTGGTGGCTGGACAGGATAATGAAAAACTGTTTTTT.

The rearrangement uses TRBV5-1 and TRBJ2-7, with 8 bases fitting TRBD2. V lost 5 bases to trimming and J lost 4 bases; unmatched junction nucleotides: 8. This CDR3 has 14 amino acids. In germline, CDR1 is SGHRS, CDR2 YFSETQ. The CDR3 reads CASSRRGAEYEQYF. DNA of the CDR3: TGCGCCAGCAGTAGGCGGGGGGCTGAGTACGAGCAGTACTTC.

CDR3 residues: CSAPREGPVTF. The CDR3 coding sequence is TGCAGTGCACCCCGGGAGGGGCCCGTCACCTTC. This rearrangement joins TRBV20-1 to TRBJ1-2; D might be TRBD1 (5 bases). The V and J ends lost 6 bases and 13 bases respectively, with 18 bases between them. CDR1 and CDR2 (germline): DFQATT, SNEGSKA (reference sequence). The CDR3 loop spans 11 amino acids.

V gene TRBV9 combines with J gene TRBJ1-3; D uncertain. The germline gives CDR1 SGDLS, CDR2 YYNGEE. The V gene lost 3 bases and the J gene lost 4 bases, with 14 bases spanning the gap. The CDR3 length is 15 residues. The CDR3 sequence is CASSATPDSGNTIYF. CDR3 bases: TGTGCCAGCAGCGCCACCCCGGACTCCGGAAACACCATATATTTT.